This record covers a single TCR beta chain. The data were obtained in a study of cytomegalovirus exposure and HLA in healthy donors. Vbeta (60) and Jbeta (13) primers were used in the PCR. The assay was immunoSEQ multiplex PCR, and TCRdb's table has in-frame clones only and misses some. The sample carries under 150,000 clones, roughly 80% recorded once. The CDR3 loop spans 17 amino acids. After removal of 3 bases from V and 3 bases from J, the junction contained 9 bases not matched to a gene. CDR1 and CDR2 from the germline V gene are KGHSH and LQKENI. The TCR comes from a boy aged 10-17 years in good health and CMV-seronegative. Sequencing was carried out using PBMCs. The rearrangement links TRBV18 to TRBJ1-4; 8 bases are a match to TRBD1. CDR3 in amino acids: CASSPRQGPEANEKLFF. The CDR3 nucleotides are TGTGCCAGCTCACCTCGACAGGGGCCCGAGGCTAATGAAAAACTGTTTTTT.